A selection of T cell receptor beta chains follows, all from one sample in a study of blood T cell repertoires in COVID-19. The repertoire was sequenced with immunoSEQ multiplex PCR; TCRdb's copy has only in-frame clones and lacks some. The data contain a few hundred thousand clones, about 83% of them seen just once; the ten biggest clones take up roughly 2%. Material: peripheral blood. Source of these receptors: a young man who had recovered from COVID-19. Both conserved end residues are part of each CDR3. The D gene is left open where the match is weak. Size tells how often a clone was seen (once, few, many) or the class of an expanded clone, and some rows leave it out.

V gene: TRBV13; D gene: TRBD2; clone size: .; J gene: TRBJ2-1; CDR3 DNA: TGTGCCAGCAGCTTAGTTCCCATTACTAGCGGAACCTACAATGAGCAGTTCTTC; CDR3 protein: CASSLVPITSGTYNEQFF
V gene: TRBV5-4; D gene: TRBD1; clone size: .; J gene: TRBJ2-5; CDR3 DNA: TGTGCCAGCAGCTTGGCGGGGGACAGGGGGCTGGAGACCCAGTACTTC; CDR3 protein: CASSLAGDRGLETQYF
V gene: TRBV7-9; D gene: .; clone size: once; J gene: TRBJ1-2; CDR3 DNA: TGTGCCAGCAGCCATACAAATATAGCGAATCCTAACTATGGCTACACCTTC; CDR3 protein: CASSHTNIANPNYGYTF
V gene: TRBV28; D gene: .; clone size: .; J gene: TRBJ1-5; CDR3 DNA: TGTGCCAGCAGTTTCAGGGAGCCCCAGCATTTT; CDR3 protein: CASSFREPQHF
V gene: TRBV9; D gene: .; clone size: .; J gene: TRBJ1-2; CDR3 DNA: TGTGCCAGCAGCGTAGATGGAGGATATGGCTACACCTTC; CDR3 protein: CASSVDGGYGYTF
V gene: TRBV5-4; D gene: TRBD1; clone size: .; J gene: TRBJ2-7; CDR3 DNA: TGTGCCAGCAGCCCCGGACAGGGGACTTCCGAGCAGTACTTC; CDR3 protein: CASSPGQGTSEQYF
V gene: TRBV20-1; D gene: .; clone size: .; J gene: TRBJ2-5; CDR3 DNA: TGCAGTGCTACCGCCGGAGAGACCCAGTACTTC; CDR3 protein: CSATAGETQYF
V gene: TRBV7-2; D gene: TRBD1; clone size: .; J gene: TRBJ2-1; CDR3 DNA: TGTGCCAGCAGCTCTGACAGGGGGCGCGTGTATGAGCAGTTCTTC; CDR3 protein: CASSSDRGRVYEQFF
V gene: TRBV12-3/TRBV12-4; D gene: TRBD1; clone size: .; J gene: TRBJ1-1; CDR3 DNA: TGTGCCAGCAGTCCGACAGGGACCCCTGAAGCTTTCTTT; CDR3 protein: CASSPTGTPEAFF
V gene: TRBV5-6; D gene: .; clone size: .; J gene: TRBJ1-2; CDR3 DNA: TGTGCCAGCAGCTTCACATACTATGGCTACACCTTC; CDR3 protein: CASSFTYYGYTF
V gene: TRBV25-1; D gene: TRBD1; clone size: .; J gene: TRBJ1-6; CDR3 DNA: TGTGCCAGCAGTCCCCAGGGGGCTGGCAATTCACCCCTCCACTTT; CDR3 protein: CASSPQGAGNSPLHF
V gene: TRBV2; D gene: TRBD1; clone size: few; J gene: TRBJ1-6; CDR3 DNA: TGTGCCAGCTCCCAGGACAGGGGCCTCTCACCCCTCCACTTT; CDR3 protein: CASSQDRGLSPLHF
V gene: TRBV19; D gene: TRBD2; clone size: .; J gene: TRBJ2-5; CDR3 DNA: TGTGCCAGTAGTATACAAGGGACTAGCGGGGGGGCACAGACCCAGTACTTC; CDR3 protein: CASSIQGTSGGAQTQYF
V gene: TRBV7-8; D gene: .; clone size: .; J gene: TRBJ1-5; CDR3 DNA: TGTGCCAGCAGCCTCCTAGTCGGTGGAGTCGGCAATCAGCCCCAGCATTTT; CDR3 protein: CASSLLVGGVGNQPQHF
V gene: TRBV2; D gene: .; clone size: .; J gene: TRBJ2-5; CDR3 DNA: TGTGCCAGCAGTGATGCGCAGGCCCTACAAGAGACCCAGTACTTC; CDR3 protein: CASSDAQALQETQYF
V gene: TRBV19; D gene: TRBD1; clone size: .; J gene: TRBJ1-1; CDR3 DNA: TGTGCCAGTAGTACAGAGACAGGGCGGAACACTGAAGCTTTCTTT; CDR3 protein: CASSTETGRNTEAFF
V gene: TRBV19; D gene: .; clone size: .; J gene: TRBJ1-2; CDR3 DNA: TGTGCCAGTAGGGCCGGACGGGGCTATGGCTACACCTTC; CDR3 protein: CASRAGRGYGYTF
V gene: TRBV2; D gene: TRBD2; clone size: .; J gene: TRBJ2-2; CDR3 DNA: TGTGCCAGCAGATCCCTAGCGGGGGGGCTCTCCGGGGAGCTGTTTTTT; CDR3 protein: CASRSLAGGLSGELFF
V gene: TRBV7-2; D gene: TRBD2; clone size: few; J gene: TRBJ2-7; CDR3 DNA: TGTGCCAGCGTCAAGCGGGGGGCTCCCTACGAGCAGTACTTC; CDR3 protein: CASVKRGAPYEQYF
V gene: TRBV18; D gene: .; clone size: .; J gene: TRBJ2-7; CDR3 DNA: TGTGCCAGCTCGGCAGGGTCAAAATACGAGCAGTACTTC; CDR3 protein: CASSAGSKYEQYF
V gene: TRBV5-6; D gene: .; clone size: .; J gene: TRBJ1-3; CDR3 DNA: TGTGCCAGCAGCCGTACCACCAGGGCTGGAAACACCATATATTTT; CDR3 protein: CASSRTTRAGNTIYF
V gene: TRBV6-1; D gene: .; clone size: .; J gene: TRBJ1-3; CDR3 DNA: TGTGCCAGCAGTGAAGCGTGGCTCTCCGGAAACACCATATATTTT; CDR3 protein: CASSEAWLSGNTIYF
V gene: TRBV10-3; D gene: TRBD2; clone size: .; J gene: TRBJ2-7; CDR3 DNA: TGTGCCAGCGGACTAGCGGGGGTAAACTACGAGCAGTACTTC; CDR3 protein: CASGLAGVNYEQYF
V gene: TRBV27; D gene: TRBD2; clone size: .; J gene: TRBJ2-2; CDR3 DNA: TGTGCCAGCAGTTTATCTCCGGGGGGATACACCGGGGAGCTGTTTTTT; CDR3 protein: CASSLSPGGYTGELFF
V gene: TRBV6-4; D gene: .; clone size: .; J gene: TRBJ1-4; CDR3 DNA: TGTGCCAGCAGTCGGGAGGCGAGTGAAAAACTGTTTTTT; CDR3 protein: CASSREASEKLFF
V gene: TRBV10-3; D gene: .; clone size: .; J gene: TRBJ2-5; CDR3 DNA: TGTGCCACACCCCTAGCGATTGAGGAGACCCAGTACTTC; CDR3 protein: CATPLAIEETQYF
V gene: TRBV4-1; D gene: .; clone size: .; J gene: TRBJ1-4; CDR3 DNA: TGCGCCAGCAGCCAAGTTCCGGGTGAAAAACTGTTTTTT; CDR3 protein: CASSQVPGEKLFF
V gene: TRBV14; D gene: TRBD2; clone size: .; J gene: TRBJ2-1; CDR3 DNA: TGTGCCAGCAGCCAACTAAGAGGACTAGCGGGGGGCTACAATGAGCAGTTCTTC; CDR3 protein: CASSQLRGLAGGYNEQFF
V gene: TRBV3-1/TRBV3-2; D gene: .; clone size: .; J gene: TRBJ1-1; CDR3 DNA: TGTGCCAGCAGCCAAGAAGGGGGGGGGAGAAGGACTGAAGCTTTCTTT; CDR3 protein: CASSQEGGGRRTEAFF
V gene: TRBV7-2; D gene: TRBD2; clone size: once; J gene: TRBJ2-3; CDR3 DNA: TGTGCCAGCAGCTTAGCGGCTAGCGGGGGTGCAGATACGCAGTATTTT; CDR3 protein: CASSLAASGGADTQYF
V gene: TRBV29-1; D gene: .; clone size: .; J gene: TRBJ2-3; CDR3 DNA: TGCAGCGTCGACCTTGGAGGGATAGGAAGCACAGATACGCAGTATTTT; CDR3 protein: CSVDLGGIGSTDTQYF
V gene: TRBV7-3; D gene: TRBD1; clone size: many; J gene: TRBJ1-6; CDR3 DNA: TGTGCCAGCAGCTTAATGGGACAGCCTAATTCACCCCTCCACTTT; CDR3 protein: CASSLMGQPNSPLHF
V gene: TRBV2; D gene: .; clone size: once; J gene: TRBJ2-6; CDR3 DNA: TGTGCCAGCAGGGGAGTGTCTGGGGCCAACGTCCTGACTTTC; CDR3 protein: CASRGVSGANVLTF
V gene: TRBV5-1; D gene: TRBD2; clone size: .; J gene: TRBJ2-3; CDR3 DNA: TGCGCCAGCAGCCGGGTGAGCGGGGCATCCACAGATACGCAGTATTTT; CDR3 protein: CASSRVSGASTDTQYF
V gene: TRBV2; D gene: .; clone size: .; J gene: TRBJ1-2; CDR3 DNA: TGTGCCAGCAGGCGACAGCCAAGTTCGCCGGTGTACACCTTC; CDR3 protein: CASRRQPSSPVYTF
V gene: TRBV2; D gene: .; clone size: few; J gene: TRBJ1-2; CDR3 DNA: TGTGCCAGCACCTACGGCGGGGCTTCCGACTATGGCTACACCTTC; CDR3 protein: CASTYGGASDYGYTF
V gene: TRBV2; D gene: .; clone size: .; J gene: TRBJ1-1; CDR3 DNA: TGTGCCAGCCTCCGAGGCACGAACACTGAAGCTTTCTTT; CDR3 protein: CASLRGTNTEAFF
V gene: TRBV5-6; D gene: TRBD1; clone size: .; J gene: TRBJ1-2; CDR3 DNA: TGTGCCAGCAGTTCAACAGGGGAAGGCTATGGCTACACCTTC; CDR3 protein: CASSSTGEGYGYTF
V gene: TRBV7-2; D gene: .; clone size: .; J gene: TRBJ2-4; CDR3 DNA: TGTGCCAGCAGCTTAGGGAGGGGGCTGCAAAACATTCAGTACTTC; CDR3 protein: CASSLGRGLQNIQYF
V gene: TRBV3-1/TRBV3-2; D gene: TRBD2; clone size: few; J gene: TRBJ2-1; CDR3 DNA: TGTGCCAGCAGCCAAGGGCTAGCGGACTCCTACAATGAGCAGTTCTTC; CDR3 protein: CASSQGLADSYNEQFF
V gene: TRBV3-1/TRBV3-2; D gene: .; clone size: .; J gene: TRBJ1-2; CDR3 DNA: TGTGCCAGCAGCCAACGGGGAGCCAGAAATTACAACTATGGCTACACCTTC; CDR3 protein: CASSQRGARNYNYGYTF
V gene: TRBV18; D gene: TRBD1; clone size: .; J gene: TRBJ1-2; CDR3 DNA: TGTGCCAGCTCACCAAGGACAGGGGGCGGCTACACCTTC; CDR3 protein: CASSPRTGGGYTF
V gene: TRBV10-3; D gene: .; clone size: .; J gene: TRBJ2-3; CDR3 DNA: TGTGCCATCAGTGTCTCTAGCACAGATACGCAGTATTTT; CDR3 protein: CAISVSSTDTQYF
V gene: TRBV2; D gene: TRBD1; clone size: .; J gene: TRBJ1-6; CDR3 DNA: TGTGCCAGCACGGAACAGGGGAGATATTCACCCCTCCACTTT; CDR3 protein: CASTEQGRYSPLHF
V gene: TRBV7-8; D gene: TRBD2; clone size: .; J gene: TRBJ2-3; CDR3 DNA: TGTGCCAGCAGCAAGACGAGGCAGGTCGGGACTAGTACAGATACGCAGTATTTT; CDR3 protein: CASSKTRQVGTSTDTQYF
V gene: TRBV6-6; D gene: .; clone size: .; J gene: TRBJ1-5; CDR3 DNA: TGTGCCAGCAGATCGGGGGGCCTAGGGCCCCAGCATTTT; CDR3 protein: CASRSGGLGPQHF
V gene: TRBV4-1; D gene: TRBD1; clone size: .; J gene: TRBJ2-7; CDR3 DNA: TGCGCCAGCAGCCAGGGACAGGGCTCCTACGAGCAGTACTTC; CDR3 protein: CASSQGQGSYEQYF
V gene: TRBV6-5; D gene: .; clone size: .; J gene: TRBJ2-2; CDR3 DNA: TGTGCCACTTCGAAGGGGGCGGGAAACACCGGGGAGCTGTTTTTT; CDR3 protein: CATSKGAGNTGELFF
V gene: TRBV10-3; D gene: TRBD1; clone size: once; J gene: TRBJ1-4; CDR3 DNA: TGTGCCATCAGTGAGACAACGACAGGGACTAATGAAAAACTGTTTTTT; CDR3 protein: CAISETTTGTNEKLFF
V gene: TRBV24-1; D gene: TRBD1; clone size: .; J gene: TRBJ2-3; CDR3 DNA: TGTGCCACCAGTGATACACAGGGGGCGTTGACAGATACGCAGTATTTT; CDR3 protein: CATSDTQGALTDTQYF
V gene: TRBV29-1; D gene: .; clone size: .; J gene: TRBJ1-1; CDR3 DNA: TGCAGCGTTGTCGGACGGGGAGGCGGCACTGAAGCTTTCTTT; CDR3 protein: CSVVGRGGGTEAFF
V gene: TRBV5-4; D gene: TRBD2; clone size: .; J gene: TRBJ2-2; CDR3 DNA: TGTGCCAGCAGCTTGGTCCTAGCGGGGAGGACCGGGGAGCTGTTTTTT; CDR3 protein: CASSLVLAGRTGELFF
V gene: TRBV2; D gene: .; clone size: .; J gene: TRBJ2-7; CDR3 DNA: TGTGCCAGCACCCTGGACAACTACTACGAGCAGTACTTC; CDR3 protein: CASTLDNYYEQYF
V gene: TRBV3-1/TRBV3-2; D gene: TRBD1; clone size: .; J gene: TRBJ1-6; CDR3 DNA: TGTGCCAGCAGCCCCCTCGGGACAGGGAGAGTGCCCCTCCACTTT; CDR3 protein: CASSPLGTGRVPLHF
V gene: TRBV5-4; D gene: TRBD1; clone size: .; J gene: TRBJ2-7; CDR3 DNA: TGTGCCAGCAGCTTGGGACAGGGAGTCTCCTACGAGCAGTACTTC; CDR3 protein: CASSLGQGVSYEQYF